The 18 T cell receptor beta chains below all came from one sample that was sequenced in a study of blood T cell repertoires in COVID-19. Libraries were prepared by immunoSEQ multiplex PCR; TCRdb keeps only in-frame clonotypes and omits some of them. The data hold some 290,000 clones, with roughly nine tenths observed a single time. Source material: peripheral blood. These receptors were taken from a woman younger than 45 with COVID-19, enrolled during active disease.

J is TRBJ2-1 and V is TRBV27; 9 bases align to TRBD2. From germline, CDR1 is MNHEY and CDR2 SMNVEV (reference sequence). Germline trimming cut 2 bases from V and 9 bases from J; bases unmatched to any gene: 11. The CDR3 has 16 amino acids. The CDR3 DNA sequence: TGTGCCAGCAGTTTAGTAGGGCTAGCGGGACGACCTGAGCAGTTCTTC. Residues: CASSLVGLAGRPEQFF.

The gene calls are TRBV28 and TRBJ1-6; possibly TRBD1 for D (6 bases). The V end lost 3 bases, the J end lost 1 base, and 22 bases lay between the germline ends. Germline loops: CDR1 MDHEN, CDR2 SYDVKM. The CDR3 is 20 residues long. The CDR3 bases are TGTGCCAGCAGTTTGAGGCCTTCCAGAGGGGGGGCGTCCTATAATTCACCCCTCCACTTT. Encoded protein: CASSLRPSRGGASYNSPLHF. The full variable domain, with the rest looked up from reference TRBV28 and TRBJ1-6, is DVKVTQSSRYLVKRTGEKVFLECVQDMDHENMFWYRQDPGLGLRLIYFSYDVKMKEKGDIPEGYSVSREKKERFSLILESASTNQTSMYLCASSLRPSRGGASYNSPLHFGNGTRLTVT.

The chain has TRBV20-1 and TRBJ2-3; D is undetermined. CDR1 and CDR2 from the germline V gene are DFQATT and SNEGSKA (reference sequence). The CDR3 totals 10 residues. Deletions cut 6 bases from V and 5 bases from J, with 6 bases between. CDR3 region: CSAERDTQYF. CDR3 bases: TGCAGTGCGGAGAGAGATACGCAGTATTTT.

This clone was seen only a few times. V usage is TRBV6-2 or TRBV6-3 and J usage is TRBJ2-1, with 7 bases fitting TRBD2. The CDR3 runs 15 residues. V dropped 5 bases and J dropped 4; count of bases not matched to a gene: 8. Looked up from germline, CDR1 is MNHEY and CDR2 is SVGEGT. The CDR3 here is CASSQVAGDYNEQFF. The CDR3 nucleotides read TGTGCCAGCAGTCAGGTGGCGGGAGATTACAATGAGCAGTTCTTC.

The genes are TRBV19 and TRBJ1-2; D possibly corresponds to TRBD1 (5 bases). The CDR3 contains 12 residues. The germline CDR1 and CDR2 sequences are LNHDA and SQIVND (reference sequence). V lost 8 bases and J lost 1, with 8 bases in between. CDR3 nucleotides: TGTGCCAGTTCACAGGATAACTATGGCTACACCTTC. It is translated as CASSQDNYGYTF.

The CDR3, as DNA: TGTGCAAGTCGCCCTAGGGGGGCACTAGCGGGAGTTTATGAGACCCAGTACTTC. Its translation: CASRPRGALAGVYETQYF. J is TRBJ2-5 and V is TRBV12-2; the DNA was not compared with TRBD2, the D call given in the table. TRBV12-2 is tagged as a pseudogene. This CDR3 contains 18 residues.

The chain uses TRBV3-1 (or the pseudogene TRBV3-2) and TRBJ1-1; a weak D match, TRBD1 (5 bases). Germline V CDR1 and CDR2: LGHDT, YNNKEL (reference sequence). V lost 2 bases and J lost 2, with 9 bases in between. CDR3 length: 14 amino acids. The CDR3 DNA reads TGTGCCAGCAGCCAAAGCGACAGCAACACTGAAGCTTTCTTT. Its protein product is CASSQSDSNTEAFF.

The CDR3 nucleotides are TGTGCCAGCAGCTTAGTAGGGGCCGATGGAGAGACCCAGTACTTC. Protein: CASSLVGADGETQYF. The gene calls are TRBV7-9 and TRBJ2-5; D perhaps matches TRBD1 (5 bases). This CDR3 spans 15 amino acids. Deletions cut 1 base from V and 4 bases from J, with 13 bases between. The V gene's germline CDR1 is SEHNR and CDR2 FQNEAQ (reference sequence).

The V call is TRBV5-6, the J call TRBJ1-1, with a weak D call TRBD1 (5 bases). Trimming stripped 1 base from V and 7 bases from J, with 14 bases between. The CDR3 runs 14 residues. Germline CDR1 is SGHDT and CDR2 is YYEEEE. CDR3 DNA: TGTGCCAGCAGCTTGTGGGCAGGGTGGGGTGAAGCTTTCTTT. Protein sequence: CASSLWAGWGEAFF.

The chain is built from TRBV2 and TRBJ1-5; D is unclear. The ends were cut back, 6 bases at V and 0 bases at J, with 3 bases in the middle. The germline CDR1 and CDR2 sequences are SNHLY and FYNNEI. The CDR3 length is 12 residues. The CDR3 sequence is CASRLSNQPQHF. In DNA form, the CDR3 reads TGTGCCAGCAGACTTAGCAATCAGCCCCAGCATTTT.

This rearrangement joins TRBV24-1 to TRBJ2-2, with 14 bases aligning to TRBD2. The CDR3 runs to 16 residues. Germline V gene lookup returns CDR1 KGHDR and CDR2 SFDVKD. Germline trimming cut 4 bases from V and 6 bases from J; bases unmatched to any gene: 3. The CDR3 sequence is CATSDQTSGRAGELFF. Here the CDR3 DNA reads TGTGCCACCAGTGACCAGACTAGCGGGAGGGCCGGGGAGCTGTTTTTT.

The V and J genes are TRBV3-1 (or the pseudogene TRBV3-2) and TRBJ2-1; 14 bases align to TRBD2. The length of the CDR3 is 18 residues. Germline CDR1 reads LGHDT; CDR2 reads YNNKEL (reference sequence). V trimming: 1 base; J trimming: 4 bases; junction bases outside the gene matches: 6. In DNA, the CDR3 is TGTGCCAGCAGCCAAGGGGGGTGGACTAGCGGGAGGTACAATGAGCAGTTCTTC. This translates into CASSQGGWTSGRYNEQFF.

The V gene is TRBV7-9, the J gene TRBJ1-2, with D possibly matching TRBD1 (5 bases). V lost 2 bases and J 3 bases, leaving 19 bases between the germline ends. The germline gives CDR1 SEHNR, CDR2 FQNEAQ (reference sequence). This CDR3 comprises 17 residues. The DNA for the CDR3 is TGTGCCAGCAGCTTATTTCCCGGACGGGGAGGGGACTATGGCTACACCTTC. This codes for CASSLFPGRGGDYGYTF.

The chain employs TRBV7-2 and TRBJ2-3; TRBD2 agrees at 7 bases. Germline CDR1 is SGHTA and CDR2 is FQGNSA. V was pared by 4 bases and J by 3 bases, with 7 bases of the junction left unmatched. CDR3 length: 15 amino acids. CDR3 sequence (DNA): TGTGCCAGCAGCTCTAGCGGTCACCATACAGATACGCAGTATTTT. Translating gives CASSSSGHHTDTQYF.

This clone was observed a single time. The chain links TRBV19 to TRBJ1-1; TRBD1 is a possible D gene (5 bases). Per germline, CDR1 LNHDA and CDR2 SQIVND (reference sequence). V was trimmed by 1 base and J by 2 bases, leaving 11 bases between them. The CDR3 loop spans 15 amino acids. As DNA, the CDR3 is TGTGCCAGTAGTATAGTTGGGGCGAGTAACACTGAAGCTTTCTTT. It translates to CASSIVGASNTEAFF. Looking up the rest from reference TRBV19 and TRBJ1-1 gives the full variable domain: DGGITQSPKYLFRKEGQNVTLSCEQNLNHDAMYWYRQDPGQGLRLIYYSQIVNDFQKGDIAEGYSVSREKKESFPLTVTSAQKNPTAFYLCASSIVGASNTEAFFGQGTRLTVV.

As regards this clone: At one of its ends the junction is not consistent with the germline gene, which may arise from a read error. The genes are TRBV6-1 and TRBJ2-7; 11 bases line up with TRBD1. Germline CDR1 is MNHNS and CDR2 is SASEGT. CDR3 length: 15 amino acids. The CDR3 region is CASCDGTGGSYEQYF. As DNA, the CDR3 is TGTGCCAGCTGTGATGGGACAGGGGGCTCCTACGAGCAGTACTTC.

V usage is TRBV5-4 and J usage is TRBJ2-5; TRBD2 agrees at 8 bases. CDR1 SGHNT and CDR2 YYREEE come from the germline V gene (reference sequence). V was clipped by 1 base and J by 2 bases; unmatched bases: 4. CDR3 length equals 15 residues. The DNA of the CDR3 is TGTGCCAGCAGCTTGTCTTTAGCGGGGCAAGAGACCCAGTACTTC. This translates into CASSLSLAGQETQYF. Combining the CDR3 with reference TRBV5-4 and TRBJ2-5 gives the whole variable domain ETGVTQSPTHLIKTRGQQVTLRCSSQSGHNTVSWYQQALGQGPQFIFQYYREEENGRGNFPPRFSGLQFPNYSSELNVNALELDDSALYLCASSLSLAGQETQYFGPGTRLLVL.

The gene calls are TRBV5-1 and TRBJ1-1, with TRBD1 as a possible D gene (5 bases). CDR3 length equals 14 residues. Germline V lookup: CDR1 SGHRS, CDR2 YFSETQ. V was trimmed by 3 bases and J by 1 base, leaving 10 bases between them. CDR3 in amino acids: CASSSPTGNTEAFF. CDR3 DNA: TGCGCCAGCAGCTCGCCAACAGGGAACACTGAAGCTTTCTTT.